This T cell receptor beta chain was captured in a study of blood T cells in healthy people across ages. Overall study findings and caveats: When set beside aged donors, long-lived donors presented more naive CD4+ cells and higher diversity.

Total RNA was extracted at no less than 5 micrograms per sample. In its sample, this clonotype was seen a few times. Its antigen is not known. The use of a sample-barcoded 5' primer and a J-beta primer mix characterized a second PCR of about 7 to 12 cycles. TCRdb re-derived calls from the 5' RACE reads in MiXCR, one entry per CDR3 protein. This sample has 1.4 million or so distinct CDR3 sequences, with around 40% found just once. Sequencing used blood. The source of this sequence is a woman aged 18-30 years in good health.

The CDR3 region is CAWGQGDEQYF. The CDR3 DNA is TGTGCCTGGGGACAGGGGGACGAGCAGTACTTC. The chain is built from TRBV30 and TRBJ2-7, with TRBD1 matching over 10 bases. The CDR3 has 11 amino acids. Germline loops: CDR1 GTSNPN, CDR2 SVGIG (reference sequence). With V trimmed by 5 bases and J by 5 bases, 0 bases remained unmatched.